The source of this TCR beta chain is a study of blood T cell repertoires in COVID-19. Background on the study: Sample material is recorded as cDNA or gDNA derived from T cells, B-cell-depleted T cells, or PBMCs.

The CDR3 covers 13 residues. Germline assignment: CDR1 SNHLY and CDR2 FYNNEI. Trimming left V 6 bases short and J 3 bases short, with 9 bases between. In the original processing: Amplification of reference gene primers provided the estimated nucleated cell counts. The protocol was immunoSEQ multiplex PCR, while the TCRdb copy is restricted to in-frame clones and leaves out a portion. The DNA gave D and trimming, while V, J and clone size come from that table. The table includes about 150,000 clones, approximately 86% detected once. The chain employs TRBV2 and TRBJ2-1; D possibly corresponds to TRBD1 (6 bases). Sequences were obtained from peripheral blood. This sequence originates from a woman in her seventies with acute or convalescent COVID-19. The CDR3 protein is CASRADSYNEQFF. The CDR3 bases are TGTGCCAGCAGGGCGGACAGCTACAATGAGCAGTTCTTC.